This T cell receptor (beta chain) is from a study of T cell responses to AZD1222 COVID-19 vaccine. Study-wide findings and caveats: Repertoire sampling was restricted to post-peak T cell response timepoints. Dominant CD4 TCR responses targeted spike regions 160-218 and 743-854. The study identified only six AZD1222 recipients as seropositive at baseline. Clonal diversity may have been underestimated, and the donors were mostly white British, with more females than males.

Of note for this clone: Its antigen is currently unknown.

Sequencing was performed with immunoSEQ multiplex PCR; in TCRdb, only in-frame clones are kept and a portion is missing. This table holds around 130,000 clones, 89% found once. The clonotype was recovered from an adult who received the AZD1222 COVID-19 vaccine. The input for sequencing was peripheral blood, taken 28 days after the second AZD1222 dose.

The CDR3 protein is CASSPGTLVGNEQFF. In nucleotides, the CDR3 is TGTGCCAGCTCACCAGGGACCCTAGTCGGCAATGAGCAGTTCTTC. The chain carries TRBV18 and TRBJ2-1; tentatively, D is TRBD1 or TRBD2 (5 bases each). CDR1 and CDR2 (germline): KGHSH, LQKENI. The V end lost 2 bases, the J end lost 6 bases, and 14 bases lay between the germline ends. This CDR3 region has 15 residues.